This TCR beta chain came from a study of T-cell memory formation after mild COVID-19. TCRdb recomputed calls from the 5' RACE reads with MiXCR, one row per CDR3 protein. The sample includes roughly 35,000 distinct CDR3 sequences, 7% to 8% seen only once; the top ten take over 25%. Findings and limits, study-wide: Day 37-peaking second-wave clones had unconfirmed SARS-CoV-2 specificity. Clones that contracted from day 15 to 85 were balanced CD4/CD8, while later expanders leaned CD4+.

Details on this clonotype: The target antigen is unknown.

This CDR3 spans 14 amino acids. V lost 6 bases to trimming and J lost 2 bases, with 11 bases between them. The V gene's germline CDR1 is MNHEY and CDR2 SVGEGT. The material sequenced was PBMCs or a T cell subset sorted from them (not recorded which). This receptor was taken from a man aged 18 to 29 who had mild COVID-19 (a few samples of this study predate the infection). Cell type and time point are not known. The gene calls are TRBV6-2 or TRBV6-3 and TRBJ2-1, with D unresolved. In DNA form, the CDR3 reads TGTGCCAGCAGCCAAGACTCCCCCTACAATGAGCAGTTCTTC. Its protein is CASSQDSPYNEQFF.